These 14 T cell receptor beta chains share one sample of origin, sequenced in a study of identical twins. In TCRdb, the 5' RACE reads were re-called with MiXCR into one record per CDR3 protein. The sample gives hundreds of thousands of distinct CDR3 sequences, more than 9% of which show up once; roughly 1.6% is in the top ten. These data were also reused for a study on yellow fever vaccine responses in identical twins.

The sample comprised PBMCs. These receptors came from a woman between 18 and 30 years old in good health.

In this sample, this clonotype turned up a few times. In DNA form, the CDR3 reads TGTGCCAGCAGTTCCTGGGATAACTACGAGCAGTACTTC. Protein: CASSSWDNYEQYF. This chain links TRBV28 with TRBJ2-7; D gene ambiguous. The length of the CDR3 is 13 residues. Looked up from germline, CDR1 is MDHEN and CDR2 is SYDVKM. Trimming left V 4 bases short and J 3 bases short, with 10 bases between.

This clonotype was seen more than once but under ten times. The chain links TRBV4-1 to TRBJ2-4, with D maybe TRBD2 (5 bases). CDR3 length: 14 amino acids. Trimming pared 1 base from V and 6 bases from J, leaving 10 bases between. Germline CDR1 reads MGHRA; CDR2 reads YSYEKL. CDR3 DNA: TGCGCCAGCAGCCAAGGGATCCTAGCAAACATTCAGTACTTC. Translating it yields CASSQGILANIQYF.

The rearrangement joins TRBV28 to TRBJ2-6; a possible D gene is TRBD2 (6 bases). Trimming took 6 bases from V and 3 from J, leaving 18 bases between them. The CDR3 covers 17 residues. Germline CDR1 reads MDHEN; CDR2 reads SYDVKM. The CDR3 spells CASSLTVWRDGANVLTF. In DNA, the CDR3 is TGTGCCAGCAGCCTGACCGTGTGGAGGGATGGGGCCAACGTCCTGACTTTC.

V is TRBV20-1 and J is TRBJ2-7, with 8 bases identical to TRBD2. This CDR3 region has 16 residues. Germline assignment: CDR1 DFQATT and CDR2 SNEGSKA (reference sequence). V gave up 6 bases and J gave up 0 bases; unmatched junction bases: 13. DNA for the CDR3: TGCAGTGCCATGGTCGCAGCGGGAGATTTCTCCTACGAGCAGTACTTC. Translation: CSAMVAAGDFSYEQYF.

This chain uses TRBV18 with TRBJ1-1; TRBD1 matches 7 bases. Trimming removed 1 base from V and 4 bases from J; junction bases left unmatched: 6. Germline loops: CDR1 KGHSH, CDR2 LQKENI. This CDR3 contains 15 residues. The CDR3 here is CASSPRRDRSTEAFF. The CDR3 nucleotides read TGTGCCAGCTCACCACGACGGGACAGATCCACTGAAGCTTTCTTT.

This rearrangement joins TRBV24-1 to TRBJ2-3, with D unclear. V was trimmed by 3 bases and J by 0 bases, leaving 15 bases between them. CDR1 is KGHDR, CDR2 SFDVKD, per germline. This CDR3 is 17 amino acids long. CDR3 DNA sequence: TGTGCCACCAGTGATGGGTGGGGTTCCCCTAGCACAGATACGCAGTATTTT. Its protein is CATSDGWGSPSTDTQYF.

This clonotype was seen many times. The CDR3 DNA follows: TGTGCCAGCAGCTCAGGGGAGGTTGAAGCTTTCTTT. Its protein product is CASSSGEVEAFF. The chain carries TRBV5-5 and TRBJ1-1; D may be TRBD1 (6 bases). This CDR3 has 12 residues. Germline loops: CDR1 SGHKS, CDR2 YYEKEE (reference sequence). V lost 3 bases and J lost 7, with 10 bases in between. The entire variable domain, with the rest obtained from reference TRBV5-5 and TRBJ1-1, is as follows: DAGVTQSPTHLIKTRGQQVTLRCSPISGHKSVSWYQQVLGQGPQFIFQYYEKEERGRGNFPDRFSARQFPNYSSELNVNALLLGDSALYLCASSSGEVEAFFGQGTRLTVV.

V usage is TRBV19 and J usage is TRBJ2-7; TRBD1 matches at 8 bases. CDR1 LNHDA and CDR2 SQIVND come from the germline V gene (reference sequence). V shed 3 bases, J shed 4 bases, and the junction held 8 bases outside the gene matches. The CDR3 is 15 residues long. The CDR3 here is CASSIRAGGKYEQYV. In nucleotides, the CDR3 is TGTGCCAGTAGTATCAGGGCAGGGGGCAAGTACGAGCAGTACGTC.

This clonotype has ten or more counts. The V and J genes are TRBV6-5 and TRBJ2-3; a weak D match, TRBD2 (5 bases). This CDR3 spans 11 amino acids. From germline, CDR1 is MNHEY and CDR2 SVGAGI. Trimming pared 5 bases from V and 10 bases from J, leaving 10 bases between. CDR3 DNA sequence: TGTGCCAGCAGTGCAATGGGAGCGCAGTATTTT. Translated, it gives CASSAMGAQYF.

The chain joins TRBV6-5 to TRBJ2-1; 9 positions agree with TRBD1. Germline V gene data show CDR1 as MNHEY and CDR2 as SVGAGI. CDR3 length: 18 amino acids. With V trimmed by 2 bases and J by 7 bases, 15 bases remained unmatched. In DNA form, the CDR3 reads TGTGCCAGCAGTTACGATCGCCGGACCGGGACAGGGCTTAATGAGCAGTTCTTC. Translated: CASSYDRRTGTGLNEQFF.

The V gene is TRBV12-3 or TRBV12-4, the J gene TRBJ2-3; D gene ambiguous. Trimming cost V 6 bases and J 1 base, with 17 bases left between them. This CDR3 is built from 16 residues. In nucleotides, the CDR3 is TGTGCCAGCAGCCTAGACGATCACATAGGCACAGATACGCAGTATTTT. It specifies CASSLDDHIGTDTQYF.

This clonotype showed up just a few times. The chain employs TRBV28 and TRBJ2-7, with D unclear. The CDR3 has 11 amino acids. V was cut by 10 bases and J by 3 bases, with 10 bases left in between. CDR1 and CDR2 from the germline V gene are MDHEN and SYDVKM. CDR3 region: CATDKYYEQYF. CDR3 nucleotide sequence: TGTGCCACCGACAAGTACTACGAGCAGTACTTC.

This clonotype has just a few counts. This rearrangement joins TRBV14 to TRBJ2-1, with 8 bases lining up with TRBD2. The V gene's germline CDR1 is SGHDN and CDR2 FVKESK. The CDR3 extends over 19 amino acids. V dropped 0 bases and J dropped 8; count of bases not matched to a gene: 18. CDR3 sequence: CASSQEREIGTRLSDEQFF. For the CDR3, the DNA is TGTGCCAGCAGCCAAGAGAGGGAGATCGGGACTAGATTATCCGATGAGCAGTTCTTC.

This clonotype has only a few counts. The genes are TRBV29-1 and TRBJ2-1; the D gene is possibly TRBD1 (6 bases). Germline CDR1 is SQVTM and CDR2 is ANQGSEA. The germline V and J ends were trimmed by 6 bases and 7 bases, with 25 bases remaining between them. This CDR3 is 16 amino acids long. CDR3 in DNA: TGCAGCGTCGGACTCCTAGGACAGCAAAAAAGTAATGAGCAGTTCTTC. Translation: CSVGLLGQQKSNEQFF.